This T cell receptor beta chain was recorded in a study of tumor-infiltrating lymphocytes in primary liver carcinoma. Overall study: Stage T1-T3 N0M0 and a size of roughly 4 to 10 cm characterized the tumors.

This clonotype was observed at least ten times. The junction had 15 bases not matched to a gene; V was cut back by 6 bases and J by 8 bases. Germline V gene lookup returns CDR1 MNHEY and CDR2 SVGAGI. There are 18 residues in the CDR3. Unsorted bulk tissue, about 17-34 mg of it, served as the source for co-extraction of RNA and DNA. The template, about 510 ng total RNA, yielded TCR beta cDNA made with a constant-region primer. Libraries for TCR beta were built through three nested multiplex PCR rounds, which together made up a slightly modified ARM-PCR procedure. Both of the initial two PCR rounds ran for approximately 11 cycles and employed TRBV1-TRBV30 forward primers alongside a C-beta reverse primer. TCRdb recomputed calls from the multiplex PCR reads with MiXCR, one row per CDR3 protein. The sample has about 66,000 distinct CDR3 sequences, around 64% seen once.

The TCR comes from a man aged 40-49 years with primary liver carcinoma and hepatitis B virus infection. Sequenced input: liver tumor tissue from sampling region 4. Regarding subset: tumor region T4, right-lateral pole. The J gene is TRBJ2-2, the V gene TRBV6-5; 13 nucleotides agree with TRBD2. CDR3 DNA sequence: TGTGCCAGCAGATCGATCCTCAGGACTAGCGGGAGAGGTGGGGAGCTGTTTTTT. Residues: CASRSILRTSGRGGELFF.